Below, 23 T cell receptor beta chains from the same sample are listed, as sequenced in a study of T cell responses to AZD1222 COVID-19 vaccine. Profiling relied on immunoSEQ multiplex PCR, and the TCRdb table lists in-frame clones only, not all of them. Of about 21,000 clones in the sample, 70% to 85% were seen once. The sample here was peripheral blood, taken on day 0 of AZD1222 vaccination. These receptors all come from an adult in good health.

This clone was detected once. V is TRBV6-1 and J is TRBJ1-5; TRBD1 is a possible D gene (5 bases). The V gene lost 3 bases and the J gene lost 0 bases, with 9 bases spanning the gap. The CDR3 runs to 15 residues. Germline CDR1 is MNHNS and CDR2 is SASEGT. In nucleotides, the CDR3 is TGTGCCAGCAGTGAGGGACTGACTAGCAATCAGCCCCAGCATTTT. Amino acids: CASSEGLTSNQPQHF.

The chain is built from TRBV30 and TRBJ1-6; perhaps TRBD1 as D (5 bases). Germline-derived CDR1 and CDR2 are GTSNPN and SVGIG (reference sequence). This CDR3 is 15 amino acids long. Trimming removed 5 bases at V and 1 base at J, with 12 bases between. CDR3 loop: CAWGSQESYNSPLHF. In DNA, the CDR3 is TGTGCCTGGGGCTCACAGGAATCCTATAATTCACCCCTCCACTTT.

The CDR3 loop is CASSKGLSTEAFF. The CDR3 DNA follows: TGTGCCAGCAGCAAGGGGCTGAGCACTGAAGCTTTCTTT. The gene calls are TRBV7-8 and TRBJ1-1, with D tentatively TRBD1 (5 bases). V lost 5 bases to trimming and J lost 4 bases, with 11 bases between them. The CDR3 sequence is 13 residues long. Germline V gene sequence: CDR1 SGHVS, CDR2 FQNEAQ.

This clone was seen just once. The rearrangement links TRBV11-3 to TRBJ1-2; D gene uncertain. There are 18 residues in the CDR3. Germline V gene data show CDR1 as SGHNT and CDR2 as YENEEA. V lost 4 bases to trimming and J lost 2 bases, with 23 bases between them. In nucleotides, the CDR3 is TGTGCCAGCAGCTCAACTACCCCTATCCGGGCTTACAACTATGGCTACACCTTC. Translation: CASSSTTPIRAYNYGYTF.

This clone was picked up one time. J is TRBJ2-5 and V is TRBV15; perhaps TRBD1 as D (5 bases). The V and J ends lost 1 base and 5 bases respectively, with 11 bases between them. This CDR3 comprises 14 residues. Looked up from germline, CDR1 is LNHNV and CDR2 is YYDKDF (reference sequence). The CDR3, as DNA: TGTGCCACCAGCAGAGGGGCCAAGGGGGAGACCCAGTACTTC. Its translation is CATSRGAKGETQYF.

The sample holds one count of this clone. The chain joins TRBV7-8 to TRBJ1-4, with D perhaps TRBD1 (6 bases). The CDR3 runs 15 residues. Trimming took off 4 bases at V and 4 bases at J, with 13 bases between the two ends. The germline V gene has CDR1 SGHVS and CDR2 FQNEAQ. CDR3 bases: TGTGCCAGCAGCTCAGTCGAGGGGGTTAATGAAAAACTGTTTTTT. Amino acid sequence: CASSSVEGVNEKLFF.

V is TRBV24-1 and J is TRBJ2-3, with no clear D. The CDR3 runs 17 residues. The ends were cut back, 3 bases at V and 0 bases at J, with 15 bases in the middle. The germline V gene has CDR1 KGHDR and CDR2 SFDVKD. The CDR3 reads CATSDPTPSGSTDTQYF. CDR3 nucleotides: TGTGCCACCAGTGATCCAACCCCGTCCGGAAGCACAGATACGCAGTATTTT.

The J gene is TRBJ1-2, the V gene TRBV5-6, with 8 bases lining up with TRBD1. CDR1 is SGHDT, CDR2 YYEEEE, per germline. The CDR3 covers 16 residues. The ends lost 4 bases at V and 1 base at J; junction bases unmatched: 9. The CDR3 sequence: CASSPDRGEGNYGYTF. In DNA, the CDR3 is TGTGCCAGCAGCCCAGACAGGGGTGAGGGTAACTATGGCTACACCTTC.

The V and J genes are TRBV7-2 and TRBJ1-1; no reliable D call. Germline CDR1 SGHTA, CDR2 FQGNSA. Trimming shortened V by 2 bases and J by 1 base, and 11 bases separated the two germline ends. This CDR3 comprises 15 residues. Here the CDR3 DNA reads TGTGCCAGCAGCTTATTCAGAGCGCAGAACACTGAAGCTTTCTTT. It encodes CASSLFRAQNTEAFF.

The chain employs TRBV29-1 and TRBJ2-7; D might be TRBD1 or TRBD2, each matching 5 bases. The CDR3 loop spans 10 amino acids. The germline V and J ends were trimmed by 6 bases and 5 bases, with 8 bases remaining between them. Germline CDR1 and CDR2: SQVTM and ANQGSEA. CDR3 sequence (DNA): TGCAGCGTCCGGGACCACGAGCAGTACTTC. It encodes CSVRDHEQYF.

The CDR3 region is CASSYRGQGTDTQYF. CDR3 nucleotides: TGTGCCAGCAGTTACCGAGGACAGGGCACAGATACGCAGTATTTT. The V and J genes are TRBV6-2 or TRBV6-3 and TRBJ2-3; 7 nucleotides agree with TRBD1. V dropped 2 bases and J dropped 1; count of bases not matched to a gene: 3. From germline, CDR1 is MNHEY and CDR2 SVGEGT. This CDR3 has 15 residues.

The sample holds a few counts of this clone. The chain links TRBV29-1 to TRBJ2-5; D is perhaps TRBD2 (5 bases). The CDR3 totals 14 residues. Between the trimmed V and J ends, which lost 4 bases and 1 base, there was a span of 13 bases. Germline V gene data show CDR1 as SQVTM and CDR2 as ANQGSEA. The CDR3 DNA follows: TGCAGCGTTGGAATTCGGGGATCCCAAGAGACCCAGTACTTC. Translated, it gives CSVGIRGSQETQYF. Combining the CDR3 with reference TRBV29-1 and TRBJ2-5 gives the whole variable domain SAVISQKPSRDICQRGTSLTIQCQVDSQVTMMFWYRQQPGQSLTLIATANQGSEATYESGFVIDKFPISRPNLTFSTLTVSNMSPEDSSIYLCSVGIRGSQETQYFGPGTRLLVL.

V gene TRBV2 combines with J gene TRBJ1-1; a possible D gene is TRBD1 (6 bases). CDR1 is SNHLY, CDR2 FYNNEI, per germline. This CDR3 is built from 12 residues. V was trimmed by 10 bases and J by 3 bases, leaving 12 bases between them. DNA for the CDR3: TGTGCCATCACACAGGGCTACACTGAAGCTTTCTTT. Its protein product is CAITQGYTEAFF.

This rearrangement joins TRBV6-1 to TRBJ2-1; 15 bases match TRBD2. Looked up from germline, CDR1 is MNHNS and CDR2 is SASEGT. This CDR3 is built from 16 residues. With V trimmed by 4 bases and J by 8 bases, 6 bases remained unmatched. This CDR3 is CASSGTSGGEGDEQFF. CDR3 bases: TGTGCCAGCAGTGGGACTAGCGGGGGGGAGGGGGATGAGCAGTTCTTC.

The chain carries TRBV3-1 (or the pseudogene TRBV3-2) and TRBJ1-4; no clear D. V lost 4 bases to trimming and J lost 8 bases, with 11 bases between them. This CDR3 region has 13 residues. The germline gives CDR1 LGHDT, CDR2 YNNKEL (reference sequence). CDR3 sequence: CASSPTRSEKLFF. The CDR3 DNA reads TGTGCCAGCAGCCCAACAAGAAGCGAAAAACTGTTTTTT.

The V and J genes are TRBV28 and TRBJ1-4; perhaps TRBD1 as D (6 bases). CDR1 and CDR2 (germline): MDHEN, SYDVKM. The CDR3 runs to 14 residues. V was cut by 11 bases and J by 2 bases, with 15 bases left in between. The CDR3 reads CAGGGGATNEKLFF. The CDR3 bases are TGTGCCGGGGGGGGCGGGGCCACTAATGAAAAACTGTTTTTT.

This clone was counted a single time. This sequence joins TRBV3-1 (or the pseudogene TRBV3-2) and TRBJ1-1; 10 positions agree with TRBD1. This CDR3 region has 16 residues. Germline V CDR1 and CDR2: LGHDT, YNNKEL (reference sequence). Losses at the gene ends were 2 bases for V and 5 bases for J; bases not matched to a gene: 8. CDR3 in DNA: TGTGCCAGCAGCCAAAAGGGGACAGGGGCCGGGACTGAAGCTTTCTTT. This sequence encodes CASSQKGTGAGTEAFF.

The genes are TRBV28 and TRBJ2-7, with 9 bases that match TRBD1. Per germline, CDR1 MDHEN and CDR2 SYDVKM. V shed 8 bases and J 4 bases; nucleotides not matched to a gene: 6. The CDR3 covers 13 residues. CDR3 sequence: CASLGQGRYEQYF. In DNA form, the CDR3 reads TGTGCCAGCCTGGGACAGGGACGGTACGAGCAGTACTTC.

V gene TRBV28 combines with J gene TRBJ1-6, with TRBD1 matching over 7 bases. In germline, CDR1 is MDHEN, CDR2 SYDVKM. The CDR3 is 14 amino acids. J gave up 7 bases and V 5 bases, and 5 bases lay outside the gene matches. Here the CDR3 reads CASSPGQYNSPLHF. The CDR3 DNA sequence: TGTGCCAGCAGTCCGGGACAGTACAATTCACCCCTCCACTTT.

The V gene is TRBV5-6, the J gene TRBJ1-5; D remains unclear. Germline V lookup: CDR1 SGHDT, CDR2 YYEEEE. V lost 1 base and J 5 bases, leaving 16 bases between the germline ends. The CDR3 is 16 amino acids. The CDR3 sequence is CASSLNGLIADQPQHF. The CDR3, as DNA: TGTGCCAGCAGCTTGAACGGGCTAATTGCGGATCAGCCCCAGCATTTT.

V and J are TRBV19 and TRBJ2-1; 9 bases map to TRBD1. The CDR3 is 15 residues long. Per the germline V gene, CDR1 is LNHDA and CDR2 is SQIVND (reference sequence). V was pared by 1 base and J by 7 bases, with 5 bases of the junction left unmatched. The CDR3 protein is CASSIVAGTGNEQFF. The CDR3 coding sequence is TGTGCCAGTAGTATAGTCGCCGGGACAGGGAATGAGCAGTTCTTC.

The V and J genes are TRBV30 and TRBJ1-6, with D unresolved. Germline assignment: CDR1 GTSNPN and CDR2 SVGIG (reference sequence). This CDR3 is 14 amino acids long. Trimming pared 0 bases from V and 4 bases from J, leaving 7 bases between. CDR3 loop: CAWSVSRYNSPLHF. CDR3 nucleotide sequence: TGTGCCTGGAGTGTAAGCAGATATAATTCACCCCTCCACTTT.

V is TRBV15 and J is TRBJ1-2; 9 nucleotides agree with TRBD1. J was trimmed by 4 bases and V by 3 bases; bases with no gene match: 3. The CDR3 has 14 amino acids. From germline, CDR1 is LNHNV and CDR2 YYDKDF (reference sequence). The CDR3 coding sequence is TGTGCCACCAGCAGTGGGACAGGGCTCTATGGCTACACCTTC. Its translation: CATSSGTGLYGYTF.